The rows below give T cell receptor beta chains drawn from one sample of a study of OX40 agonist ivuxolimab in advanced cancers. Clones were sequenced by immunoSEQ multiplex PCR, and TCRdb holds only the in-frame ones, with some missing. The repertoire includes approximately 76,000 clones, 70% to 90% of them detected once, and approximately 5.1% sits in the top ten. The sample was CD4+ or CD8+ T cells sorted from blood, taken in a trial of the OX40 agonist ivuxolimab. These receptor sequences come from an adult with an advanced solid tumor such as melanoma, head and neck, liver or kidney cancer. Both conserved end residues are part of each CDR3. The D gene is left open where the match is weak. Clone size is given for some rows only: seen once, a few or many times, or a class if the clone is expanded.

j_gene | d_gene | abundance | v_gene | CDR3aa | CDR3nt
TRBJ1-1 | TRBD1 | . | TRBV27 | CASRPDRSSTEAFF | TGTGCCAGCAGACCGGACAGGTCGTCCACTGAAGCTTTCTTT
TRBJ2-2 | . | once | TRBV19 | CASLGGKGANTGELFF | TGTGCCAGTCTCGGGGGTAAGGGCGCGAACACCGGGGAGCTGTTTTTT
TRBJ2-3 | TRBD2 | . | TRBV7-2 | CASSLTLAGSTDTQYF | TGTGCCAGCAGCTTAACACTAGCGGGAAGCACAGATACGCAGTATTTT
TRBJ2-1 | TRBD2 | . | TRBV29-1 | CSVHSGSVHNEQFF | TGCAGCGTTCATAGCGGGAGTGTGCACAATGAGCAGTTCTTC
TRBJ1-3 | . | . | TRBV6-1 | CASSESGGLSGNTIYF | TGTGCCAGCAGTGAAAGTGGGGGGTTATCTGGAAACACCATATATTTT
TRBJ2-2 | TRBD2 | . | TRBV5-4 | CASSRTSGTSMTGELFF | TGTGCCAGCAGCCGGACTAGCGGGACATCTATGACCGGGGAGCTGTTTTTT
TRBJ1-2 | . | few | TRBV7-9 | CASSGRRDNPYGYTF | TGTGCCAGCAGCGGGCGCCGGGACAACCCCTATGGCTACACCTTC
TRBJ2-3 | TRBD2 | . | TRBV6-6 | CASRAPRDYNTDTQYF | TGTGCCAGCCGAGCTCCCCGGGACTACAACACAGATACGCAGTATTTT
TRBJ1-6 | . | . | TRBV5-5 | CASRPPITENSPLHF | TGTGCCAGCAGACCTCCTATCACAGAGAATTCACCCCTCCACTTT
TRBJ1-1 | . | . | TRBV7-3 | CASSLTEGLNTEAFF | TGTGCCAGCAGCTTAACGGAGGGATTGAACACTGAAGCTTTCTTT
TRBJ1-5 | TRBD1 | . | TRBV6-1 | CASSGAGTVNQPQHF | TGTGCCAGCAGTGGAGCCGGGACAGTCAATCAGCCCCAGCATTTT
TRBJ2-7 | TRBD1 | few | TRBV11-1 | CASSAYRDRGGEQYF | TGTGCCAGCAGCGCATACCGGGACAGGGGAGGGGAGCAGTACTTC
TRBJ1-1 | . | . | TRBV6-5 | CASSYRQNTEAFF | TGTGCCAGCAGTTACAGGCAGAACACTGAAGCTTTCTTT
TRBJ2-1 | . | . | TRBV18 | CASSLGRSSYNEQFF | TGTGCCAGCTCACTCGGACGGAGCTCCTACAATGAGCAGTTCTTC
TRBJ1-1 | . | . | TRBV7-6 | CASSLEFVGPNTEAFF | TGTGCCAGCAGCTTAGAGTTCGTCGGCCCTAACACTGAAGCTTTCTTT
TRBJ1-5 | . | . | TRBV2 | CASSELQTSNQPQHF | TGTGCCAGCAGTGAATTGCAGACTAGCAATCAGCCCCAGCATTTT
TRBJ1-1 | . | . | TRBV29-1 | CSAGDYEAFF | TGCAGCGCCGGGGATTATGAAGCTTTCTTT
TRBJ2-7 | TRBD1 | . | TRBV6-4 | CASRDRIRGHSYEQYF | TGTGCCAGCAGAGACCGAATAAGGGGGCACTCCTACGAGCAGTACTTC
TRBJ1-5 | . | few | TRBV6-1 | CASSGSRDQPQHF | TGTGCCAGCAGTGGATCCAGGGATCAGCCCCAGCATTTT
TRBJ2-3 | TRBD2 | . | TRBV9 | CASSVRLAQDTQYF | TGTGCCAGCAGCGTTCGACTAGCCCAGGATACGCAGTATTTT
TRBJ1-1 | . | few | TRBV6-1 | CASTQGRVTEAFF | TGTGCCAGCACTCAGGGGAGAGTCACTGAAGCTTTCTTT
TRBJ2-7 | . | . | TRBV12-5 | CASGLDDIQGTAYEQYF | TGTGCTAGTGGTTTGGACGATATACAGGGGACTGCCTACGAGCAGTACTTC
TRBJ2-7 | . | . | TRBV27 | CASSLKAGPYEQYF | TGTGCCAGCAGTTTAAAGGCCGGCCCCTACGAGCAGTACTTC
TRBJ2-7 | . | once | TRBV7-6 | CASSAGETYEQYF | TGCGCCAGCAGCGCAGGGGAAACCTACGAGCAGTACTTC
TRBJ2-1 | TRBD1 | . | TRBV2 | CASMGQAYYNEQFF | TGTGCCAGCATGGGACAGGCTTACTACAATGAGCAGTTCTTC
TRBJ2-7 | . | . | TRBV11-2 | CASSLDLHAYEQYF | TGTGCCAGCAGCTTAGACCTACATGCCTACGAGCAGTACTTC
TRBJ2-4 | TRBD1 | . | TRBV5-1 | CASSPGQINIQYF | TGCGCCAGCAGCCCGGGACAGATAAACATTCAGTACTTC
TRBJ2-7 | TRBD1 | . | TRBV7-9 | CASSIRPGQGLPYEQYF | TGTGCCAGCAGCATCCGGCCGGGACAGGGACTACCCTACGAGCAGTACTTC
TRBJ1-2 | . | . | TRBV29-1 | CSVGGLANYGYTF | TGCAGCGTTGGAGGCCTAGCTAACTATGGCTACACCTTC
TRBJ1-1 | . | . | TRBV30 | CAWSRLHAEAFF | TGTGCCTGGAGTCGTCTCCACGCTGAAGCTTTCTTT
TRBJ1-2 | . | . | TRBV9 | CASSVGTGGYTF | TGTGCCAGCAGCGTAGGTACAGGCGGCTACACCTTC
TRBJ2-7 | . | . | TRBV7-9 | CASSGGPGHEQYF | TGTGCCAGCAGCGGTGGGCCAGGACACGAGCAGTACTTC
TRBJ2-1 | TRBD2 | once | TRBV5-1 | CASSLEAGSLYNEQFF | TGCGCCAGCAGCTTGGAAGCGGGGAGCCTTTACAATGAGCAGTTCTTC
TRBJ2-4 | TRBD1 | . | TRBV6-5 | CASRITGGAKNIQYF | TGTGCCAGCAGGATCACAGGGGGAGCCAAAAACATTCAGTACTTC
TRBJ2-7 | . | . | TRBV7-2 | CASSSGGTTTYEQYF | TGTGCCAGCAGCTCTGGGGGGACAACCACCTACGAGCAGTACTTC
TRBJ1-2 | . | . | TRBV5-1 | CASHSGQTNYGYTF | TGCGCCAGCCACTCCGGACAGACTAACTATGGCTACACCTTC
TRBJ1-6 | . | once | TRBV11-1 | CASSRDSFNSPLHF | TGTGCCAGCAGCCGCGACAGCTTTAATTCACCCCTCCACTTT
TRBJ2-7 | . | . | TRBV7-9 | CASSLASGSYEQYF | TGTGCCAGCAGCTTAGCTAGCGGTTCCTACGAGCAGTACTTC
TRBJ2-7 | TRBD2 | . | TRBV6-1 | CASSEGLARTYEQYF | TGTGCCAGCAGTGAAGGACTAGCGCGGACCTACGAGCAGTACTTC
TRBJ2-7 | . | . | TRBV29-1 | CSVELLSNYEQYF | TGCAGCGTTGAACTACTATCCAACTACGAGCAGTACTTC
TRBJ2-3 | . | . | TRBV7-2 | CASSPKDPWIGTQYF | TGTGCCAGCAGCCCCAAGGACCCCTGGATAGGTACGCAGTATTTT
TRBJ1-3 | . | . | TRBV7-9 | CASSQGISGNTIYF | TGTGCCAGCAGCCAGGGAATCTCTGGAAACACCATATATTTT
TRBJ1-2 | . | . | TRBV19 | CASKNREYNYGYTF | TGTGCCAGTAAAAACAGAGAGTATAACTATGGCTACACCTTC
TRBJ2-1 | TRBD2 | . | TRBV2 | CASSLLAGDYNEQFF | TGTGCCAGCAGCCTTCTAGCGGGAGACTACAATGAGCAGTTCTTC
TRBJ2-2 | TRBD2 | . | TRBV6-6 | CASSRLAGTNTGELFF | TGTGCCAGCAGCCGACTAGCGGGAACGAACACCGGGGAGCTGTTTTTT
TRBJ1-2 | TRBD1 | . | TRBV7-8 | CASSLTGTGSNGYTF | TGTGCCAGCAGCTTAACGGGGACAGGCTCGAATGGCTACACCTTC
TRBJ2-1 | TRBD2 | once | TRBV11-1 | CASSFSSGSEQFF | TGTGCCAGCAGCTTCTCTAGCGGGAGTGAGCAGTTCTTC
TRBJ1-4 | . | once | TRBV28 | CASKSEKLFF | TGTGCCAGCAAGTCTGAAAAACTGTTTTTT
TRBJ2-1 | TRBD2 | . | TRBV2 | CASTAGGVNEQFF | TGTGCCAGCACCGCGGGGGGCGTCAATGAGCAGTTCTTC
TRBJ2-7 | TRBD1 | . | TRBV18 | CASSSPEQGISYEQYF | TGTGCCAGCTCATCGCCCGAACAGGGGATCTCCTACGAGCAGTACTTC
TRBJ2-3 | TRBD1 | . | TRBV9 | CASSPDRGRTDTQYF | TGTGCCAGCAGCCCTGACAGGGGGCGGACAGATACGCAGTATTTT
TRBJ1-1 | TRBD1 | . | TRBV15 | CATSRGGQLNTEAFF | TGTGCCACCAGCAGAGGGGGACAGTTGAACACTGAAGCTTTCTTT
TRBJ1-2 | TRBD1 | . | TRBV11-2 | CASSRTGTGNYGYTF | TGTGCCAGCAGCCGAACCGGGACAGGCAACTATGGCTACACCTTC